Here is one T cell receptor (beta chain) with its context. Individual cDNA molecules were tagged with unique molecular identifiers. In TCRdb, the 5' RACE reads were re-called with MiXCR into one record per CDR3 protein. Altogether about 97,000 distinct CDR3 sequences are present, 9.5% to 11% being singletons, with the ten largest covering approximately 4.7%. The data derive from a study of early T cells in non-severe SARS-CoV-2 infection. The V and J ends lost 3 bases and 8 bases respectively, with 5 bases between them. Germline loops: CDR1 SEHNR, CDR2 FQNEAQ (reference sequence). The CDR3 has 11 residues.

The chain employs TRBV7-9 and TRBJ1-3, with no clear D. The TCR sequence derives from an adult who was a healthcare worker with PCR-confirmed SARS-CoV-2 infection or an uninfected control (not recorded which). The sample in question was whole blood, obtained at baseline. As DNA, the CDR3 is TGTGCCAGCAGCTTGGGAGACACCATATATTTT. It specifies CASSLGDTIYF.